This passage covers 10 T cell receptor beta chains from one sample sequenced in a study of T cell repertoires in cytomegalovirus infection. These receptors' targets are unknown. TCRdb reprocessed the reads via MiXCR and lists one record per CDR3 protein. Of some 940,000 distinct CDR3 sequences listed, under 40% are singletons. The sample consisted of cultured CD8+ T cells from PBMCs, taken from culture after CMV antigen stimulation. The source is a human donor in good health (CMV status not recorded). Some clones in this sample may be carry-over from other donors' samples.

A few counts support this clonotype. The chain joins TRBV29-1 to TRBJ2-3, with 10 bases lining up with TRBD2. V shed 5 bases, J shed 9 bases, and the junction held 8 bases outside the gene matches. The length of the CDR3 is 13 residues. Germline V gene data show CDR1 as SQVTM and CDR2 as ANQGSEA. The CDR3 sequence: CSVSTSGEGTQYF. CDR3 DNA: TGCAGCGTTTCAACTAGCGGGGAGGGAACGCAGTATTTT.

V gene TRBV6-6 combines with J gene TRBJ2-7, with 8 bases identical to TRBD1. Germline CDR1 MNHNY, CDR2 SVGAGI (reference sequence). CDR3 length: 13 amino acids. Germline trimming cut 5 bases from V and 5 bases from J; bases unmatched to any gene: 5. CDR3 residues: CASSKDRVNEQYV. The CDR3 DNA follows: TGTGCCAGCAGTAAGGACAGGGTCAACGAGCAGTACGTC.

V gene TRBV5-6 combines with J gene TRBJ1-3; D is unclear. The CDR3 extends over 15 amino acids. Between the trimmed V and J ends, which lost 4 bases and 4 bases, there was a span of 15 bases. CDR1 and CDR2 (germline): SGHDT, YYEEEE. The CDR3 sequence: CASSLLTREGNTIYF. DNA for the CDR3: TGTGCCAGCAGCCTCCTTACACGAGAGGGAAACACCATATATTTT.

V is TRBV29-1 and J is TRBJ1-1, with 8 bases matching TRBD1. Looked up from germline, CDR1 is SQVTM and CDR2 is ANQGSEA. The CDR3 extends over 13 amino acids. The junction had 4 bases not matched to a gene; V was cut back by 7 bases and J by 0 bases. The CDR3 bases are TGCAGCGCTGGGACAGGCTTGAACACTGAAGCTTTCTTT. It specifies CSAGTGLNTEAFF.

The V call is TRBV7-4, the J call TRBJ1-6; D is unclear. The CDR3 covers 14 residues. The V and J ends lost 3 bases and 9 bases respectively, with 12 bases between them. Germline CDR1 and CDR2: SGHVT and SQSDAQ. This chain's CDR3 is CASSFGRTGSPLHF. CDR3 sequence (DNA): TGTGCCAGCAGCTTCGGCAGGACCGGTTCACCCCTCCACTTT.

About this clonotype itself: An end of the junction differs from the germline gene, which may be a read error. The rearrangement joins TRBV7-7 to TRBJ2-1; 9 positions match TRBD1. CDR1 and CDR2 from the germline V gene are SSHAT and FNYEAQ (reference sequence). The CDR3 is made up of 16 amino acids. The CDR3 bases are TGTGCTAGCAGCTTAGCGGTGACAGGGGGGCATGAGGAGCAGTTCTTC. Translating gives CASSLAVTGGHEEQFF.

This clonotype was detected a few times. The V gene is TRBV6-2 or TRBV6-3, the J gene TRBJ2-1, with D perhaps matching TRBD2 (7 bases). The V and J ends lost 4 bases and 3 bases respectively, with 13 bases between them. Germline CDR1 reads MNHEY; CDR2 reads SVGEGT. This CDR3 is built from 15 residues. The CDR3 loop reads CASSWRGPFYNEQFF. The CDR3 DNA follows: TGTGCCAGCAGTTGGCGGGGGCCTTTCTACAATGAGCAGTTCTTC.

This chain joins TRBV28 and TRBJ1-6; a weak D match, TRBD1 (6 bases). This CDR3 has 20 residues. V lost 3 bases, J lost 9 bases, and 30 bases lay in between. Germline V gene lookup returns CDR1 MDHEN and CDR2 SYDVKM. CDR3 nucleotide sequence: TGTGCCAGCAGTTTCCCTACTCTCGACCCGGGGGGCAGAAATCGTTCACCCCTCCACTTT. Its translation: CASSFPTLDPGGRNRSPLHF. The full variable domain, with the rest looked up from reference TRBV28 and TRBJ1-6, is DVKVTQSSRYLVKRTGEKVFLECVQDMDHENMFWYRQDPGLGLRLIYFSYDVKMKEKGDIPEGYSVSREKKERFSLILESASTNQTSMYLCASSFPTLDPGGRNRSPLHFGNGTRLTVT.

To note about this clonotype: This may arise from a read error, as a much more abundant clone is one base away. The chain has TRBV7-8 and TRBJ1-5; TRBD1 aligns across 9 bases. The germline CDR1 and CDR2 sequences are SGHVS and FQNEAQ. The CDR3 is 17 amino acids. The CDR3 here is CVSSPSPGQGRNQPQHF. The DNA for the CDR3 is TGTGTCAGCAGCCCTAGCCCGGGACAGGGTAGGAATCAGCCCCAGCATTTT.

This chain joins TRBV28 and TRBJ2-7; 9 nucleotides align to TRBD1. Germline V gene data show CDR1 as MDHEN and CDR2 as SYDVKM. The CDR3 has 14 residues. With V trimmed by 3 bases and J by 5 bases, 5 bases remained unmatched. In DNA, the CDR3 is TGTGCCAGCAGTTTTTGGGGACAGGGAAACGAGCAGTACGTC. It encodes CASSFWGQGNEQYV.